The present T cell receptor (beta chain) was sequenced within a study of blood T cell repertoires in COVID-19. Here immunoSEQ multiplex PCR was the method, and the copy in TCRdb shows in-frame clones only, minus some. The table includes about 260,000 clones, around 89% detected once. V was clipped by 3 bases and J by 2 bases, with 9 bases between them. The length of the CDR3 is 13 residues. Germline CDR1 and CDR2: SGDLS and YYNGEE. The rearrangement uses TRBV9 and TRBJ2-7; possibly TRBD1 for D (5 bases). What was sequenced was PBMCs or T cells enriched from blood (not recorded which). This TCR derives from a woman aged 35 to 49 with acute COVID-19. The CDR3 region is CASSATDTYEQYF. The CDR3 bases are TGTGCCAGCAGCGCGACGGACACCTACGAGCAGTACTTC.